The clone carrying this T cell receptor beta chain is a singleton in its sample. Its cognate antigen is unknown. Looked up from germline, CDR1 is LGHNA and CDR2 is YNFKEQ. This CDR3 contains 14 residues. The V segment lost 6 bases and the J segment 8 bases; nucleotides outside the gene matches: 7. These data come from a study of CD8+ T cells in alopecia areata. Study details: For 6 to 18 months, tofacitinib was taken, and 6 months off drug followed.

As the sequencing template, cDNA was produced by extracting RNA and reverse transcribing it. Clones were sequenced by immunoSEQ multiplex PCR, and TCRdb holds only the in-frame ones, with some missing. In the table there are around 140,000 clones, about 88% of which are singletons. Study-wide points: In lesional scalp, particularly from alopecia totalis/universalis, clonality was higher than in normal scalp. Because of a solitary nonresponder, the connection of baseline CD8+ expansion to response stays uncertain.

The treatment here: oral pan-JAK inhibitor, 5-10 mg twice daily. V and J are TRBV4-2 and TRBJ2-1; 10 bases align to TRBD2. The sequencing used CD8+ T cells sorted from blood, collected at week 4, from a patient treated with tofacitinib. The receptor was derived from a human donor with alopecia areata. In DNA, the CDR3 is TGTGCCAGCAGTCCGGGACTAGCGATCGATGAGCAGTTCTTC. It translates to CASSPGLAIDEQFF.